This is a list of T cell receptor beta chains from one sample in a study of shared clonotypes between healthy human individuals. The repertoire was sequenced with immunoSEQ multiplex PCR; TCRdb's copy has only in-frame clones and lacks some. Seen here are 600,000 to 750,000 clones, roughly 72% observed once, and the top ten hold more than 1.5%. Sequencing used memory CD4+ T cells sorted from blood. These receptors all stem from a woman aged 30 to 39 in good health. CDR3s include the opening cysteine and the closing phenylalanine or tryptophan. The listing skips clone size in some rows; elsewhere it reads once, few, many or a size class.

CDR3aa,j_gene,v_gene,abundance
CASTITGIQPQHF,TRBJ1-5,TRBV28,few
CASRPGDSGNTIYF,TRBJ1-3,TRBV5-1,-
CASRNPEEGVYGYTF,TRBJ1-2,TRBV5-1,-
CASSTQGGTYNEQFF,TRBJ2-1,TRBV2,once
CATSSGRTSGVDTQYF,TRBJ2-3,TRBV15,-
CASSLGLAGFYNEQFF,TRBJ2-1,TRBV7-8,-
CASSSTGGADYEQYF,TRBJ2-7,TRBV18,once
CASSVARGEEAFF,TRBJ1-1,TRBV2,many
CASSYSRREGQETQYF,TRBJ2-5,TRBV6-4,few
CASSYFVNEQFF,TRBJ2-1,TRBV7-9,-
CASHPSVGSNQPQHF,TRBJ1-5,TRBV28,-
CASAGGPTQYF,TRBJ2-5,TRBV6-1,-
CASSPSQRDNNEQFF,TRBJ2-1,TRBV18,-
CASSIPDRYNQPQHF,TRBJ1-5,TRBV6-6,once
CATSRGEGAVATNEKLFF,TRBJ1-4,TRBV15,-
CASSLVFGVPYNEQFF,TRBJ2-1,TRBV11-2,-
CASSLGLAGLSASTDTQYF,TRBJ2-3,TRBV5-1,-